The sequence of this TCR beta chain was determined in a study of beta chain features in type 1 diabetes. Study details: The samples had 90 million to 130 million sorted cells examined in all. Overall study findings and caveats: Reduced insertions and increased deletions marked VDJ junctions in type 1 diabetes patients. Shorter TCRB CDR3s, moderately but significantly so, were found in Type 1 diabetes patients in all four CD4+ subsets.

A word on this clone: Antigen: not known.

Since all of the isolated RNA was reverse transcribed, expressed TCRB transcripts were what got sequenced. The table came from immunoSEQ multiplex PCR; TCRdb's copy has only in-frame clones and leaves some out. This table has approximately 70,000 clones, approximately 47% appearing once. Source material: central memory CD4+ T cells from blood. The sequence came from a man aged 25-45 years with type 1 diabetes.

The CDR3 reads CASSAGTSGYGETQYF. For the CDR3, the DNA is TGTGCCAGCAGCGCTGGGACTAGCGGTTACGGAGAGACCCAGTACTTC. J is TRBJ2-5 and V is TRBV9, with 11 bases that match TRBD2. Germline CDR1 is SGDLS and CDR2 is YYNGEE. V was clipped by 3 bases and J by 4 bases; unmatched bases: 8. The CDR3 is made up of 16 amino acids.